This T cell receptor beta chain was profiled in a study of blood T cell repertoires in COVID-19. Study summary: COVID-19 samples from acute and convalescent phases originated in the United States, Italy and Spain.

The V and J ends lost 8 bases and 3 bases, in that order; junction bases with no gene match: 5. CDR1 MDHEN and CDR2 SYDVKM come from the germline V gene. CDR3 length: 13 residues. This table comes from immunoSEQ multiplex PCR, and its TCRdb copy is limited to in-frame clones, with some not included. The repertoire holds about 140,000 clones, roughly 84% seen once, with less than 9% in the top ten. Patients at the Seattle site were enrolled during active infection and followed longitudinally. The sample taken for sequencing was peripheral blood. The gene calls are TRBV28 and TRBJ2-3; 7 bases match TRBD2. The source is a man aged 30 to 39 with COVID-19, enrolled during active disease. CDR3: CASGPRETDTQYF. The CDR3, as DNA: TGTGCCAGCGGACCGCGGGAGACAGATACGCAGTATTTT. Based on the CDR3 plus reference TRBV28 and TRBJ2-3, the full variable domain is DVKVTQSSRYLVKRTGEKVFLECVQDMDHENMFWYRQDPGLGLRLIYFSYDVKMKEKGDIPEGYSVSREKKERFSLILESASTNQTSMYLCASGPRETDTQYFGPGTRLTVL.